This TCR beta chain came from a study of early T cells in non-severe SARS-CoV-2 infection (dated by TCRdb to the early 2020s). In the study overall: Because TCR sequencing was done on bulk RNA from unsorted whole blood, the alpha and beta chains could not be paired. The paper as a whole reports these results and caveats: VDJdb matching was skewed toward anti-spike CD8 responses and likely underestimated virus-specific expansions, missing private and CD4 specificities.

From the cysteine through the phenylalanine, the CDR3 covers 13 amino acids. Just the 39-base CDR3 DNA is kept, in frame starting at base 1. CDR1 and CDR2 are read off the germline V gene (reference sequence) as WNHNN and SYGVQD. Here V drops 6 bases and J drops 4 bases, and the junction holds 5 bases not matched to any gene. The library was built by means of 5' RACE. The instrument was a NextSeq 500. To correct for sequencing error and PCR bias, the TCR library protocol tagged individual cDNA molecules with unique molecular identifiers. TCR alpha and beta chains were both sequenced, and the abundances of alpha and beta sequences in each sample were closely correlated with each other. The authors' pipeline ran thus. Decombinator V4 was used to perform V gene, J gene and CDR3 annotation of TCR sequences. TCRs were defined as expanded if a significant change between any two time points was detected under a Poisson model with p below 0.0001. TCR abundances were normalised to the total number of TCRs sequenced in each sample and reported as counts per million. MAIT TCRs were defined by TRAV1-2 paired with TRAJ12, TRAJ20 or TRAJ33, and iNKT TCRs by TRAV10 paired with TRAJ18. VDJdb, accessed 1 November 2021, was searched for CMV, EBV and SARS-CoV-2 annotated TCRs, excluding TCRs annotated for multiple antigens. The public sequencing data were trimmed at Q25 with fastp and processed into clonotypes with MiXCR by TCRdb, which kept only in-frame beta chains. Each entry is one CDR3 protein sequence, shown with its most common DNA and genes. The V and J calls reflect TCRdb's pipeline rather than the authors' work. Within this sample are about 38,000 distinct CDR3 sequences, with 6% to 7.5% of them counted one time only. 24% of the sample lies in the top ten.

This was a case-control study nested in a cohort of healthcare workers in London, UK, who had nasopharyngeal swab PCR tests and blood samples taken every week. Between 23 and 31 March 2020, the week of the UK lockdown, healthcare workers were enrolled and then followed up weekly for as long as 16 weeks. To note about this clonotype: Its antigen is unknown. No much larger clone exists at a distance of one base, and base qualities are not known.

Recombination linked TRBV10-1 to TRBJ2-5, and 7 junctional nucleotides match TRBD2. The sequence came from an adult who was a healthcare worker with PCR-confirmed SARS-CoV-2 infection or an uninfected control (not recorded which). Sequencing was performed on whole blood, taken at baseline. The CDR3: CASSPWEGETQYF. In nucleotides, the sequence is TGCGCCAGCAGCCCGTGGGAGGGAGAGACCCAGTACTTC.